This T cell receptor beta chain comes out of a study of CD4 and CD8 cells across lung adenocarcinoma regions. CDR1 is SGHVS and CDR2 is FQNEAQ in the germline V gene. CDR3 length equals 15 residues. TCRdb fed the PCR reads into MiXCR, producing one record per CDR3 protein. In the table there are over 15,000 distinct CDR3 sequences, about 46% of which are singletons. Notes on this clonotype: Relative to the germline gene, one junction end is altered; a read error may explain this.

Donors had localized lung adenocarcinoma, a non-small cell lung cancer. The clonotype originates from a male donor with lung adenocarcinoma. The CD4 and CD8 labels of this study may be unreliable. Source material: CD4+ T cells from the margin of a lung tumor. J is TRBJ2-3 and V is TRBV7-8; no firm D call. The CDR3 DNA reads TGTGCCAGCAGCTTAGCCTTGATCTCCGAAGACACGCAGTACTTT. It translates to CASSLALISEDTQYF.